One and the same sample provided the 18 T cell receptor beta chains below, sequenced in a study of T cell responses to AZD1222 COVID-19 vaccine. TCRdb's copy holds only in-frame clones and misses some; the assay was immunoSEQ multiplex PCR. This sample has roughly 100,000 clones, with around 90% found just once. Material: peripheral blood, obtained 28 days after the second AZD1222 dose. All receptors come from an adult who received the AZD1222 COVID-19 vaccine.

The chain is built from TRBV18 and TRBJ1-4; D not resolved. The CDR3 is 15 amino acids. CDR1 is KGHSH, CDR2 LQKENI, per germline. Trimming removed 2 bases at V and 5 bases at J, with 12 bases between. The CDR3 DNA reads TGTGCCAGCTCACCAACGGCAGGCCGGAATGAAAAACTGTTTTTT. It is translated as CASSPTAGRNEKLFF.

The chain has TRBV9 and TRBJ2-3, with D unclear. Germline-derived CDR1 and CDR2 are SGDLS and YYNGEE. The V gene lost 0 bases and the J gene lost 0 bases, with 8 bases spanning the gap. CDR3 size: 15 residues. This CDR3 is CASSVGLVSTDTQYF. CDR3 coding DNA: TGTGCCAGCAGCGTAGGCCTAGTAAGCACAGATACGCAGTATTTT.

This clone was counted a single time. The rearrangement joins TRBV7-3 to TRBJ2-2; TRBD2 is a possible D gene (6 bases). This CDR3 spans 12 amino acids. Germline V gives CDR1 SGHTA, CDR2 FQGTGA. Trimming removed 8 bases at V and 5 bases at J, with 9 bases between. The CDR3, as DNA: TGTGCCAGCCGACTAGAAACCGGGGAGCTGTTTTTT. Its translation is CASRLETGELFF.

The chain couples TRBV5-1 to TRBJ2-4; D might be TRBD1 (5 bases). The length of the CDR3 is 13 residues. V was trimmed by 4 bases and J by 8 bases, leaving 13 bases between them. Per the germline V gene, CDR1 is SGHRS and CDR2 is YFSETQ. The CDR3 sequence is CASSPQGGDIQYF. The CDR3, as DNA: TGCGCCAGCAGCCCCCAGGGTGGGGACATTCAGTACTTC.

The chain has TRBV27 and TRBJ1-2, with 9 positions matching TRBD1. V lost 6 bases and J lost 4; bases outside the gene matches: 6. The germline V gene has CDR1 MNHEY and CDR2 SMNVEV (reference sequence). The CDR3 runs 14 residues. In nucleotides, the CDR3 is TGTGCCAGCAGGACGGGACAGGGTAGCTATGGCTACACCTTC. The encoded protein is CASRTGQGSYGYTF.

The rearrangement links TRBV6-6 to TRBJ1-4; 10 bases align to TRBD1. CDR3 length equals 15 residues. CDR1 is MNHNY, CDR2 SVGAGI, per germline (reference sequence). V shed 5 bases, J shed 7 bases, and the junction held 7 bases outside the gene matches. CDR3 loop: CASSDTGTGAEKLFF. CDR3 in DNA: TGTGCCAGCAGTGATACCGGGACAGGGGCTGAAAAACTGTTTTTT.

The gene calls are TRBV3-1 (or the pseudogene TRBV3-2) and TRBJ2-5; tentative D call: TRBD2 (5 bases). V was pared by 6 bases and J by 5 bases, with 10 bases between. This CDR3 is 12 amino acids long. The V gene's germline CDR1 is LGHDT and CDR2 YNNKEL (reference sequence). CDR3: CASSQLGETQYF. CDR3 bases: TGTGCCAGCAGTCAACTAGGGGAGACCCAGTACTTC.

V usage is TRBV15 and J usage is TRBJ2-2; D is undetermined. CDR1 is LNHNV and CDR2 is YYDKDF in the germline V gene (reference sequence). Trimming cost V 6 bases and J 2 bases, with 1 base left between them. The CDR3 is made up of 11 amino acids. The CDR3 sequence is CATSNTGELFF. The DNA for the CDR3 is TGTGCCACCAGTAACACCGGGGAGCTGTTTTTT.

This clone turned up a few times. The chain is built from TRBV19 and TRBJ2-3; the match to TRBD2 covers 9 bases. The J segment lost 5 bases and the V segment lost 4 bases, leaving 4 bases of the junction unmatched. Germline V gene lookup returns CDR1 LNHDA and CDR2 SQIVND (reference sequence). The CDR3 consists of 14 residues. CDR3 sequence: CASSRAGGQDTQYF. The CDR3 DNA is TGTGCCAGTAGTAGAGCGGGGGGACAAGATACGCAGTATTTT. Drawing the rest from reference TRBV19 and TRBJ2-3, the complete variable domain is DGGITQSPKYLFRKEGQNVTLSCEQNLNHDAMYWYRQDPGQGLRLIYYSQIVNDFQKGDIAEGYSVSREKKESFPLTVTSAQKNPTAFYLCASSRAGGQDTQYFGPGTRLTVL.

CDR3 protein: CASTLGQYNSPLHF. As DNA, the CDR3 is TGTGCCAGCACTTTGGGGCAATATAATTCACCCCTCCACTTT. The chain combines TRBV27 with TRBJ1-6; weak D call: TRBD1 (5 bases). Germline lookup yields CDR1 MNHEY and CDR2 SMNVEV (reference sequence). This CDR3 has 14 amino acids. Trimming left V 7 bases short and J 4 bases short, with 11 bases between.

The rearrangement links TRBV7-2 to TRBJ1-2; 8 bases fit TRBD1. This CDR3 spans 15 amino acids. J lost 4 bases, V lost 5 bases, and 9 bases had no gene match. Looked up from germline, CDR1 is SGHTA and CDR2 is FQGNSA. The CDR3 DNA reads TGTGCCAGCAGCCCTCGGACAGGGTTGGGCTATGGCTACACCTTC. This codes for CASSPRTGLGYGYTF.

The chain couples TRBV2 to TRBJ2-5; D remains ambiguous. Trimming left V 6 bases short and J 5 bases short, with 7 bases between. Germline CDR1 SNHLY, CDR2 FYNNEI. The CDR3 length is 11 residues. The CDR3 region is CASRGRETQYF. DNA of the CDR3: TGTGCCAGCAGGGGAAGGGAGACCCAGTACTTC.

Here the CDR3 reads CSAGHGNTIYF. The CDR3 DNA follows: TGCAGTGCCGGGCATGGAAACACCATATATTTT. The chain employs TRBV20-1 and TRBJ1-3; no clear D gene. From germline, CDR1 is DFQATT and CDR2 SNEGSKA (reference sequence). The CDR3 consists of 11 residues. V was clipped by 6 bases and J by 3 bases, with 6 bases between them.

This clone came up once. One junction end disagrees with the germline gene, perhaps due to a read error. The gene calls are TRBV6-2 or TRBV6-3 and TRBJ2-5; D remains unclear. From germline, CDR1 is MNHEY and CDR2 SVGEGT. The CDR3 consists of 12 residues. The CDR3 reads CASSYYSETQYF. CDR3 coding DNA: TGTGCCAGCAGCTACTATTCTGAGACCCAGTACTTC.

The chain uses TRBV12-3 or TRBV12-4 and TRBJ1-3, with unresolved D. Deletions cut 6 bases from V and 3 bases from J, with 9 bases between. The CDR3 runs to 13 residues. The DNA for the CDR3 is TGTGCCAGCAGCCCCCAGGATGGAAACACCATATATTTT. It is translated as CASSPQDGNTIYF.

V and J are TRBV10-3 and TRBJ1-1, with D possibly being TRBD1 (5 bases). CDR1 ENHRY and CDR2 SYGVKD come from the germline V gene. The CDR3 is made up of 14 amino acids. V lost 6 bases and J lost 0, with 11 bases in between. CDR3 amino acids: CAISWGGVNTEAFF. In DNA, the CDR3 is TGTGCCATCAGCTGGGGGGGGGTGAACACTGAAGCTTTCTTT.

This chain links TRBV9 with TRBJ1-2; D remains ambiguous. Between the trimmed V and J ends, which lost 2 bases and 2 bases, there was a span of 10 bases. CDR1 is SGDLS, CDR2 YYNGEE, per germline. The CDR3 sequence is 14 residues long. The CDR3 nucleotides are TGTGCCAGCAGCGTCGGCACAGAGAACTATGGCTACACCTTC. Residues: CASSVGTENYGYTF.

The chain is built from TRBV14 and TRBJ2-2, with D tentatively TRBD1 (5 bases). CDR1 SGHDN and CDR2 FVKESK come from the germline V gene. The CDR3 covers 17 residues. V dropped 2 bases and J dropped 0 bases, with 13 bases sitting between them. CDR3 region: CASSQQGRLANTGELFF. For the CDR3, the DNA is TGTGCCAGCAGCCAACAGGGAAGGCTCGCGAACACCGGGGAGCTGTTTTTT.